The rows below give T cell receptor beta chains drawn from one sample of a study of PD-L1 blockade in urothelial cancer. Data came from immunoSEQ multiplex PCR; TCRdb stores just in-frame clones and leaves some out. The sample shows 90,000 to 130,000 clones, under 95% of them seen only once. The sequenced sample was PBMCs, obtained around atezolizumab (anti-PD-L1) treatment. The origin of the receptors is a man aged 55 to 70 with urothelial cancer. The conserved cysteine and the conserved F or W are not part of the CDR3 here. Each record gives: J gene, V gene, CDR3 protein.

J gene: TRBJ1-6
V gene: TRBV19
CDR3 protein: ASGDSYNSPLH

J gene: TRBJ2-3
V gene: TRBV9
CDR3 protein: ASSPTGWGGTDTQY

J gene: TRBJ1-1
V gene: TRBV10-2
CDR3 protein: ASSAGGTGGLLGTAF

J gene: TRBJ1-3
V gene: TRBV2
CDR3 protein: ASSFGQPTLGNTIY

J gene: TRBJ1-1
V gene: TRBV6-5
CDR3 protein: ASSYDSDTEAF

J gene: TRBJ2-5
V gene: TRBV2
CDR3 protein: ASSSTGWETQY

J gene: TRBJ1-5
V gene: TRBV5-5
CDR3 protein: ASSLALVSNQPQH

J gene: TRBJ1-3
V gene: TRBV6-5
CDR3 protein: ASSTGYSGNTIY

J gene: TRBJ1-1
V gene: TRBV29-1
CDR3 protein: SVGGPGPEAF

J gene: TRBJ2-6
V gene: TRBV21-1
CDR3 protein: ASRRGTRTGGVLGANVLT

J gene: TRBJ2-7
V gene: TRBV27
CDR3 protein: ASSLSEVLQGLYEQY

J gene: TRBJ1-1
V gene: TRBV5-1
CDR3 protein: ASSWSGEAF

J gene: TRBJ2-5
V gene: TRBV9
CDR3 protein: ASSVGRGGPGTQY

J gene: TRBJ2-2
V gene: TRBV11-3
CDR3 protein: ASSLDGGSDTGELF

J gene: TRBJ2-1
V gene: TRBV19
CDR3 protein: ASSPGLAGSDEQF

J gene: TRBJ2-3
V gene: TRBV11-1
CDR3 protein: ASSLASGSKWDTQY

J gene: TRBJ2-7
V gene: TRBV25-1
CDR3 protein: ASSRSGSYEQY

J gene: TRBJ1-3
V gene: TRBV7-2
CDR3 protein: ASSPPRGGGNTIY